This TCR beta chain is drawn from a study of blood T cell repertoires in COVID-19. Study-level information: Whether acute or convalescent, the COVID-19 samples came from the United States, Italy and Spain. Sample material is recorded as cDNA or gDNA derived from T cells, B-cell-depleted T cells, or PBMCs.

CDR3 length: 16 amino acids. Trimming removed 7 bases from V and 0 bases from J, with 16 bases in between. The V gene's germline CDR1 is SGHTA and CDR2 FQGNSA. Authors' methods: Estimated nucleated cell counts came from reference gene primer amplification. The data were produced by immunoSEQ multiplex PCR, yet TCRdb's version contains in-frame clones alone and is incomplete. The DNA gave D and trimming, while V, J and clone size come from that table. The profile shows around 700,000 clones, 70% to 90% of them singletons. The sequence was collected from a woman aged 18 to 35 with acute or convalescent COVID-19. The sample consisted of peripheral blood. This rearrangement joins TRBV7-2 to TRBJ2-1; no definite D call. CDR3 in amino acids: CASILIRGSSYNEQFF. The CDR3 DNA follows: TGTGCCAGCATCCTCATCCGTGGTAGCTCCTACAATGAGCAGTTCTTC.